This T cell receptor (beta chain) was recovered during a study of blood T cells in healthy people across ages (dated by TCRdb to about 2015). Regarding the complete study: In model experiments, roughly one uniquely barcoded TCR beta cDNA molecule per two T cells was captured by template switching. Using deep sequencing normalized with unique cDNA molecular identifiers, the study measured how TCR beta repertoire diversity changes with age. The donors were divided into four age groups: young (average around 17 years), middle-aged (about 40), aged (approximately 62) and long-lived (more than 75). To avoid experimental bias, donors of different ages were distributed randomly across sequencing lanes. Using the same blood draw, the study looked at two additional independent replicas of 1 million unique cDNA reads for two donors, one aged 18 to 30 and the other aged 80 or older.

Donors were roughly 40 systemically healthy Caucasian individuals from Russia aged about 6 to 100 years. Around 10 milliliters of peripheral blood were drawn from each donor into EDTA-treated Vacutainer tubes. Ficoll-Paque density-gradient centrifugation was used to isolate PBMCs, with at least 6.5 million obtained per sample. Total RNA, at least 6 micrograms per sample, was extracted from PBMCs with Trizol reagent. For every donor, an aliquot of PBMCs went through flow cytometry to measure the percentages of naive CD45RAhigh/CD27high T cells. This clonotype turned up a few times. Its binding antigen is unknown. One base away there is no much larger clone; base qualities are not given. Broader findings and caveats from the paper: As age increased, observed TCR beta diversity per million T cells dropped in a roughly linear way, and a significant reduction was already evident by age 40. The percentage of naive T cells measured by flow cytometry correlated strongly with observed TCR beta diversity. Because donor CMV infection status was unknown, age-related changes in expanded clonotypes were potentially confounded. Because profiling used bulk unsorted PBMCs, naive and antigen-experienced compartments could not be compared conclusively. Compared with the aged group, more naive CD4+ T cells, fewer expanded clones and increased TCR diversity were shown by the long-lived group, suggesting age selection. Estimates of total diversity based on one million sequenced T cells were regarded as lower bounds and as underestimates.

From the cysteine up to the phenylalanine, the CDR3 has a length of 15 residues. Only the CDR3 DNA is retained, 45 bases long and in frame from the first base. Trimming takes 4 bases off V and 5 bases off J; junction bases not matched to a gene: 7. The germline V gene (reference sequence) yields LNHNV for CDR1 and YYDKDF for CDR2. Library method: 5' RACE. The reads were generated on an Illumina HiSeq 2500. A second about 6 to 11 cycle PCR used a sample-barcoded 5' primer and a J-beta primer mix. A template-switch 5' adaptor carrying 12 random nucleotides introduced a unique molecular identifier onto each TCR beta cDNA molecule. At least 2.5 million CDR3-containing paired-end reads were obtained from each sample. The Mint cDNA synthesis kit, primed by a TRBC-specific oligonucleotide, was used to synthesize first-strand cDNA from all RNA. Following uracil-DNA glycosylase treatment, all cDNA underwent a first 18-cycle PCR with the universal primers M1SS and BC2_uni_R. On the authors' methods: Normalization of each sample was performed by random selection of 1 million high-quality reads, each carrying a distinct molecular identifier. Reads sharing molecular identifiers were discarded rather than binned into consensus sequences. MiTCR, run with a Q25 quality threshold and the strictest error-elimination algorithm, handled CDR3 identification, clonotype clustering and error correction. A nonparametric unseen species model using Euler transformation provided a lower-bound estimate of total TCR beta diversity. TCRdb took the public reads, trimmed them with fastp at Q25, ran MiXCR for clone calling and kept in-frame beta chains. Entries that share a CDR3 protein sequence are merged under the most common genes and DNA. TCRdb, not the authors, supplied the V and J calls. The sample yields about 780,000 distinct CDR3 sequences; 35% to 50% were counted once. Roughly 18% of the sample goes to the ten largest clones.

This clonotype originated in an elderly man in good health. The chain uses TRBV15 and TRBJ2-7; 11 bases in the middle match TRBD1. Material for sequencing was blood. The CDR3 reads as follows: CATSTGQGARDEQYF. The sequenced DNA: TGTGCCACCAGCACCGGACAGGGGGCAAGGGACGAGCAGTACTTC.